This paragraph covers one TCR beta chain sequence. The sample originates from a study of blood T cell repertoires in COVID-19. This table comes from immunoSEQ multiplex PCR, and its TCRdb copy is limited to in-frame clones, with some not included. The sample includes about 63,000 clones, over 75% of them seen just once. Germline values: CDR1 LGHDT, CDR2 YNNKEL (reference sequence). This CDR3 contains 10 residues. Trimming shortened V by 6 bases and J by 7 bases, and 6 bases separated the two germline ends. The gene calls are TRBV3-1 (or the pseudogene TRBV3-2) and TRBJ2-5, with TRBD1 as a possible D gene (5 bases). The receptor was derived from a man aged 60 to 75 with COVID-19, enrolled during active disease. Material: peripheral blood. CDR3 protein: CASSQGTQYF. The CDR3 bases are TGTGCCAGCAGTCAGGGGACCCAGTACTTC.